This TCR beta chain originates from a study of Ad26.COV2.S vaccination and SARS-CoV-2 variants. Study details: A COV1001 Ad26.COV2.S trial-arm participant provided the sample. Into the muscle, Ad26.COV2.S was dosed once or twice, 56 days apart.

Details on this clone: Its antigen is unidentified.

Study outcomes and limitations: Possibly, TCR breadth and depth analyses underestimated total T cell responses.

The data were produced by immunoSEQ multiplex PCR, yet TCRdb's version contains in-frame clones alone and is incomplete. Of 300,000 to 450,000 clones in the sample, 85% are singletons; the top ten hold 3% to 4%. The sample's treatment: some 20 received Ad26.COV2.S at low or high dose, single or two shots; roughly five received placebo; per-sample allocation not given. The samples date from day 63 after the first vaccine or placebo injection. Donor was an adult aged 18-55 years in Boston. CDR1 MNHEY and CDR2 SMNVEV come from the germline V gene (reference sequence). With 5 bases clipped from V and 4 bases from J, the junction kept 11 bases outside the gene matches. The CDR3 has 17 amino acids.

This clonotype was obtained from a person between 18 and 59 years old who received the Ad26.COV2.S COVID-19 vaccine or a placebo. The chain has TRBV27 and TRBJ2-1; 10 bases agree with TRBD2. This specimen consisted of peripheral blood, obtained in a trial of Ad26.COV2.S vaccine versus placebo. The CDR3 loop reads CASSPYGLAATYNEQFF. For the CDR3, the DNA is TGTGCCAGCAGTCCTTATGGACTAGCGGCAACGTACAATGAGCAGTTCTTC.